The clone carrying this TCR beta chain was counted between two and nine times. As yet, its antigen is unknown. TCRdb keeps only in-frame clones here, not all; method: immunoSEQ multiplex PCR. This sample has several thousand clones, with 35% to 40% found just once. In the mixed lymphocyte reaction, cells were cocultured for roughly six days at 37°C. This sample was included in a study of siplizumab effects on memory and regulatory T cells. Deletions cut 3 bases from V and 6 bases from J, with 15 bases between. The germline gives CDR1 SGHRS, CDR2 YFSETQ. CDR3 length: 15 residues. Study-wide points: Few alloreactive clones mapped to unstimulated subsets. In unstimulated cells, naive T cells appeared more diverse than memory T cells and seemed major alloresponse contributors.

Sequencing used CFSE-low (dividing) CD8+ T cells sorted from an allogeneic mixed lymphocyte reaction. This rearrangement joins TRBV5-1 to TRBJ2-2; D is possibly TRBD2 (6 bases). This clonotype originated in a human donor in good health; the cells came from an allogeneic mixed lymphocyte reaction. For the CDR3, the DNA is TGCGCCAGCAGCTCCCAGCAGGGAGGCGCCGGGGAGCTGTTTTTT. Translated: CASSSQQGGAGELFF.